What follows are 23 T cell receptor beta chains derived from one specimen sequenced in a study of technical replicates of blood from a few donors. Measured with immunoSEQ multiplex PCR; TCRdb has only the in-frame clones, and not every one. The sample holds 14,000 or so clones, 84% seen once. The sample consisted of PBMCs. The receptors shown here come from a human donor in good health.

This clone showed up just once. The V and J genes are TRBV2 and TRBJ2-4; 9 nucleotides agree with TRBD2. The CDR3 has 16 amino acids. Trimming at V came to 4 bases and at J to 2 bases, leaving 6 bases not matched to a gene. Germline loops: CDR1 SNHLY, CDR2 FYNNEI. CDR3 sequence (DNA): TGTGCCAGCAGTGGTAATAGCGGGAGTCCCAAAAACATTCAGTACTTC. Translation gives CASSGNSGSPKNIQYF. The whole variable domain, remainder taken from reference TRBV2 and TRBJ2-4, is EPEVTQTPSHQVTQMGQEVILRCVPISNHLYFYWYRQILGQKVEFLVSFYNNEISEKSEIFDDQFSVERPDGSNFTLKIRSTKLEDSAMYFCASSGNSGSPKNIQYFGAGTRLSVL.

This clone was observed once. The V and J genes are TRBV27 and TRBJ2-3, with TRBD2 matching 10 bases. Per the germline V gene, CDR1 is MNHEY and CDR2 is SMNVEV (reference sequence). Trimming at V came to 3 bases and at J to 0 bases, leaving 9 bases not matched to a gene. CDR3 size: 18 residues. CDR3 DNA sequence: TGTGCCAGCAGTTTTGAGCTAGCGGGAGTCTTTAGCACAGATACGCAGTATTTT. Translated: CASSFELAGVFSTDTQYF.

This rearrangement joins TRBV5-6 to TRBJ2-1; TRBD2 agrees at 10 bases. Germline CDR1 reads SGHDT; CDR2 reads YYEEEE. There are 18 residues in the CDR3. Unmatched junction bases numbered 11, after V lost 0 bases and J lost 5 bases. The CDR3 region has the DNA TGTGCCAGCAGCTTGGTGAGTAGCGGGAGGCCCCTAGACAATGAGCAGTTCTTC. Translation gives CASSLVSSGRPLDNEQFF.

In this sample, this clone turned up a few times. The chain uses TRBV6-1 and TRBJ1-2; 8 positions agree with TRBD1. The length of the CDR3 is 12 residues. The trim removed 10 bases at V and 8 bases at J, leaving 9 bases unmatched. CDR1 and CDR2 from the germline V gene are MNHNS and SASEGT. CDR3 region: CAIDGQGRGYTF. Written as DNA, the CDR3 is TGTGCCATCGATGGACAGGGTAGGGGCTACACCTTC.

A single count supports this clone. This chain joins TRBV19 and TRBJ1-1; D possibly corresponds to TRBD1 (6 bases). Between the trimmed V and J ends, which lost 1 base and 4 bases, there was a span of 16 bases. The length of the CDR3 is 16 residues. Germline lookup yields CDR1 LNHDA and CDR2 SQIVND (reference sequence). The CDR3 loop is CASSIAGAGEGTEAFF. CDR3 coding DNA: TGTGCCAGTAGTATAGCGGGCGCAGGGGAAGGCACTGAAGCTTTCTTT.

The rearrangement joins TRBV5-1 to TRBJ2-1, with 12 bases that match TRBD2. Germline CDR1 is SGHRS and CDR2 is YFSETQ. CDR3 size: 15 residues. Trimming at V came to 4 bases and at J to 9 bases, leaving 8 bases not matched to a gene. CDR3 in amino acids: CASSMEAGLAGEQFF. The CDR3 DNA follows: TGCGCCAGCAGCATGGAAGCGGGACTAGCGGGTGAGCAGTTCTTC.

The chain combines TRBV6-1 with TRBJ2-7; 9 nucleotides agree with TRBD2. The CDR3 has 15 amino acids. V gave up 4 bases and J gave up 4 bases; unmatched junction bases: 8. Per the germline V gene, CDR1 is MNHNS and CDR2 is SASEGT. CDR3 coding DNA: TGTGCCAGCAGTGGGAATAGCGGGAGTAAGTACGAGCAGTACTTC. Protein product: CASSGNSGSKYEQYF.

The chain is built from TRBV7-9 and TRBJ2-7, with TRBD1 as a possible D gene (5 bases). The CDR3 runs 13 residues. V was shortened by 2 bases and J by 5 bases, with 10 bases between the two germline ends. CDR1 is SEHNR, CDR2 FQNEAQ, per germline (reference sequence). The CDR3, as DNA: TGTGCCAGCAGCTTAATGTCGACAGACGAGCAGTACTTC. It encodes CASSLMSTDEQYF.

The genes are TRBV27 and TRBJ2-1, with D possibly TRBD2 on 5 matching bases. The germline V and J ends were trimmed by 3 bases and 5 bases, with 14 bases remaining between them. Germline V gives CDR1 MNHEY, CDR2 SMNVEV (reference sequence). This CDR3 region has 15 residues. The CDR3, as DNA: TGTGCCAGCAGTTTCGCGACTACCTCGAACAATGAGCAGTTCTTC. This sequence encodes CASSFATTSNNEQFF.

The chain employs TRBV5-1 and TRBJ2-3; 7 bases line up with TRBD2. With 0 bases clipped from V and 0 bases from J, the junction kept 10 bases outside the gene matches. Per the germline V gene, CDR1 is SGHRS and CDR2 is YFSETQ. The CDR3 has 18 residues. The CDR3 region has the DNA TGCGCCAGCAGCTTGGTTCTCCAGGGAGGGTCTAGCACAGATACGCAGTATTTT. It yields the protein CASSLVLQGGSSTDTQYF.

The chain is built from TRBV7-2 and TRBJ1-3; D ambiguous. V was shortened by 4 bases and J by 0 bases, with 10 bases between the two germline ends. CDR3 length equals 15 residues. The germline CDR1 and CDR2 sequences are SGHTA and FQGNSA. The CDR3 protein is CASSSQRFSGNTIYF. As DNA, the CDR3 is TGTGCCAGCAGCTCGCAGCGATTCTCTGGAAACACCATATATTTT.

The rearrangement joins TRBV13 to TRBJ2-7, with 10 positions matching TRBD2. V shed 5 bases, J shed 7 bases, and the junction held 11 bases outside the gene matches. The CDR3 is made up of 15 amino acids. Germline CDR1 and CDR2: PRHDT and FYEKMQ (reference sequence). CDR3 sequence (DNA): TGTGCCAGCAGCCTCGGGACTAGCGTACGAGGGGAGCAGTACTTC. Its protein is CASSLGTSVRGEQYF.

The sample holds one count of this clone. The chain joins TRBV2 to TRBJ1-6; a weak D match, TRBD1 (5 bases). Germline CDR1 is SNHLY and CDR2 is FYNNEI. The ends were cut back, 6 bases at V and 5 bases at J, with 23 bases in the middle. CDR3 size: 18 residues. CDR3 loop: CASRDSDRGAKDNSPLHF. In DNA, the CDR3 is TGTGCCAGCAGGGATTCCGACAGAGGTGCGAAAGATAATTCACCCCTCCACTTT.

The chain joins TRBV6-1 to TRBJ2-1, with 9 bases that match TRBD2. V was clipped by 1 base and J by 8 bases; unmatched bases: 9. Looked up from germline, CDR1 is MNHNS and CDR2 is SASEGT. The length of the CDR3 is 16 residues. DNA for the CDR3: TGTGCCAGCAGTGAAGATGGCGGGAGGGCCGTGGATGAGCAGTTCTTC. Encoded protein: CASSEDGGRAVDEQFF.

The rearrangement links TRBV28 to TRBJ1-1; D is ambiguous. The CDR3 consists of 14 residues. The germline V gene encodes CDR1 MDHEN and CDR2 SYDVKM. Trimming removed 5 bases at V and 0 bases at J, with 10 bases between. CDR3 protein: CASSKIEMNTEAFF. The DNA of the CDR3 is TGTGCCAGCAGTAAAATCGAGATGAACACTGAAGCTTTCTTT.

This clone was counted a single time. This sequence joins TRBV6-6 and TRBJ2-1, with D possibly TRBD1 on 5 matching bases. The CDR3 has 15 amino acids. V was clipped by 8 bases and J by 7 bases, with 21 bases between them. CDR1 is MNHNY and CDR2 is SVGAGI in the germline V gene (reference sequence). The CDR3: CASGTGAGLVNEQFF. The CDR3 DNA is TGTGCCAGCGGCACGGGTGCAGGGTTGGTAAATGAGCAGTTCTTC.

The rearrangement joins TRBV18 to TRBJ2-5; 7 bases are a match to TRBD1. Germline trimming cut 2 bases from V and 7 bases from J; bases unmatched to any gene: 7. CDR1 KGHSH and CDR2 LQKENI come from the germline V gene. The CDR3 consists of 14 residues. CDR3 sequence: CASSPRDSQVTQYF. CDR3 sequence (DNA): TGTGCCAGCTCACCAAGGGACAGTCAGGTGACCCAGTACTTC.

This chain joins TRBV28 and TRBJ1-5, with 7 bases matching TRBD1. V was pared by 5 bases and J by 5 bases, with 6 bases of the junction left unmatched. Germline lookup yields CDR1 MDHEN and CDR2 SYDVKM. The CDR3 spans 14 residues. The CDR3 reads CASSLRQGYQPQHF. CDR3 nucleotide sequence: TGTGCCAGCAGTCTCCGACAGGGCTATCAGCCCCAGCATTTT.

This chain connects TRBV18 to TRBJ1-5; D possibly corresponds to TRBD1 (6 bases). The CDR3 covers 17 residues. Trimming cost V 3 bases and J 1 base, with 16 bases left between them. Germline V gene data show CDR1 as KGHSH and CDR2 as LQKENI. CDR3 loop: CASSPPTGTPSNQPQHF. The DNA for the CDR3 is TGTGCCAGCTCACCTCCTACCGGGACACCGAGCAATCAGCCCCAGCATTTT.

The chain recombines TRBV11-2 with TRBJ2-5; tentative D call: TRBD2 (5 bases). V lost 2 bases, J lost 4 bases, and 17 bases lay in between. The germline V gene encodes CDR1 SGHAT and CDR2 FQNNGV. The length of the CDR3 is 16 residues. As DNA, the CDR3 is TGTGCCAGCAGCTTAACGGTTGGGCGAGGAGGAGAGACCCAGTACTTC. This codes for CASSLTVGRGGETQYF. The full variable domain, completed using reference TRBV11-2 and TRBJ2-5, is EAGVAQSPRYKIIEKRQSVAFWCNPISGHATLYWYQQILGQGPKLLIQFQNNGVVDDSQLPKDRFSAERLKGVDSTLKIQPAKLEDSAVYLCASSLTVGRGGETQYFGPGTRLLVL.

The rearrangement links TRBV18 to TRBJ2-3; D perhaps matches TRBD2 (6 bases). The CDR3 sequence is 15 residues long. Germline CDR1 KGHSH, CDR2 LQKENI. Trimming took off 2 bases at V and 4 bases at J, with 13 bases between the two ends. The CDR3 is CASSPAGGSADTQYF. CDR3 in DNA: TGTGCCAGCTCACCAGCCGGAGGGAGTGCAGATACGCAGTATTTT.

V usage is TRBV6-6 and J usage is TRBJ1-3, with 10 positions matching TRBD1. This CDR3 comprises 16 residues. V shed 5 bases and J 4 bases; nucleotides not matched to a gene: 8. Looked up from germline, CDR1 is MNHNY and CDR2 is SVGAGI (reference sequence). Written as DNA, the CDR3 is TGTGCCAGCAGTCGGGACAGGGGATCGATCGGAAACACCATATATTTT. This codes for CASSRDRGSIGNTIYF.

This chain uses TRBV28 with TRBJ1-2; no definite D call. Trimming stripped 5 bases from V and 8 bases from J, with 12 bases between. The CDR3 is 12 amino acids. Germline V gene sequence: CDR1 MDHEN, CDR2 SYDVKM. Written as DNA, the CDR3 is TGTGCCAGCAGTAGCGGAAGGGCCGGCTACACCTTC. It yields the protein CASSSGRAGYTF.